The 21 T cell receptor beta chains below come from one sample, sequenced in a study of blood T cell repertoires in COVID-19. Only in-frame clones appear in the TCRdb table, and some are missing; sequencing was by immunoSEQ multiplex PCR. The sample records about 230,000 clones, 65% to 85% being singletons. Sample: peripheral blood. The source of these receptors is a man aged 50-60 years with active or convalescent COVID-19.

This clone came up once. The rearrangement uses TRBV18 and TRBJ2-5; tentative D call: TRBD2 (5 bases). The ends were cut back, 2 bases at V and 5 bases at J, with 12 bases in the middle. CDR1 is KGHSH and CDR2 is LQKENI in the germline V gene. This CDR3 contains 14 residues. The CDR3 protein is CASSPLASFETQYF. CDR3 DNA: TGTGCCAGCTCACCATTGGCTAGCTTCGAGACCCAGTACTTC.

Written as DNA, the CDR3 is TGTGCCAGCAGCCTACGGAGGGCTAATCAGCCCCAGCATTTT. It codes for CASSLRRANQPQHF. This rearrangement joins TRBV6-5 to TRBJ1-5; D is ambiguous. Germline CDR1 is MNHEY and CDR2 is SVGAGI. This CDR3 is built from 14 residues. V gave up 6 bases and J gave up 4 bases, with 13 bases separating them.

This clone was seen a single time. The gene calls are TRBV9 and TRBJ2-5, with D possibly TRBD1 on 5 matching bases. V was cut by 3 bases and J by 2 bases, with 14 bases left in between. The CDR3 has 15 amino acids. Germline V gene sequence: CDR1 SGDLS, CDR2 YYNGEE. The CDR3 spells CASSAGQREQETQYF. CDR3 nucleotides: TGTGCCAGCAGCGCCGGACAAAGGGAACAAGAGACCCAGTACTTC.

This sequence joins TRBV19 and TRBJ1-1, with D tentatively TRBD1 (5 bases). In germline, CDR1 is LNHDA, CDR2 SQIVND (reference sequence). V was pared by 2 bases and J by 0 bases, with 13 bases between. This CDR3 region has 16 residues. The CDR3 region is CASSINGEDMNTEAFF. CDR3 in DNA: TGTGCCAGTAGTATAAATGGGGAGGACATGAACACTGAAGCTTTCTTT. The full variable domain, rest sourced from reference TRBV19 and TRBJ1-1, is DGGITQSPKYLFRKEGQNVTLSCEQNLNHDAMYWYRQDPGQGLRLIYYSQIVNDFQKGDIAEGYSVSREKKESFPLTVTSAQKNPTAFYLCASSINGEDMNTEAFFGQGTRLTVV.

The CDR3 spells CASSLVSPANSPLHF. As DNA, the CDR3 is TGCGCCAGCAGCTTGGTGAGCCCCGCGAATTCACCCCTCCACTTT. The rearrangement links TRBV5-1 to TRBJ1-6, with no clear D. The CDR3 covers 15 residues. The V end was cut by 0 bases, the J end by 7 bases, with 11 bases between. Looked up from germline, CDR1 is SGHRS and CDR2 is YFSETQ.

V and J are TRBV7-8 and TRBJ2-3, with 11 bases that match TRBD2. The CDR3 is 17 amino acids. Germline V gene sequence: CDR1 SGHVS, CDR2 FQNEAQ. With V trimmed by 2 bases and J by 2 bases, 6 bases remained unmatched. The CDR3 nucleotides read TGTGCCAGCAGCTTATACCCTAGCGGGGGGTTCACAGATACGCAGTATTTT. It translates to CASSLYPSGGFTDTQYF.

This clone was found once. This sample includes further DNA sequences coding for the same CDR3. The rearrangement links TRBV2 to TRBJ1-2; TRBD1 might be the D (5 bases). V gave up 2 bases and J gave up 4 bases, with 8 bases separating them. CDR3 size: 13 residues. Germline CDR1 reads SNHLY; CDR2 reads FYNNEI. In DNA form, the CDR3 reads TGTGCCAGCAGTGAACAGGGTGGCTATGGCTACACCTTC. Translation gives CASSEQGGYGYTF.

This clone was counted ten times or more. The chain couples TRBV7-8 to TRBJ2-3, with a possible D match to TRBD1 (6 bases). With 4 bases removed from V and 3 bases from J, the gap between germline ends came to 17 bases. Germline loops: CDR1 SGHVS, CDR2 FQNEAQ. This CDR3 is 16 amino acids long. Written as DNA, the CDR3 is TGTGCCAGCAGCTCACCGTCAGGGGCTGGGACAGATACGCAGTATTTT. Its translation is CASSSPSGAGTDTQYF.

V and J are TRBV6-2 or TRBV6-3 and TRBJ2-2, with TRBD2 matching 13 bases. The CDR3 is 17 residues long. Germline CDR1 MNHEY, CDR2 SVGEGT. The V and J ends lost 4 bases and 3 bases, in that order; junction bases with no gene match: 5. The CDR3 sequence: CASSSTSGGRYTGELFF. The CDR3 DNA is TGTGCCAGCAGTTCGACTAGCGGGGGGAGGTACACCGGGGAGCTGTTTTTT.

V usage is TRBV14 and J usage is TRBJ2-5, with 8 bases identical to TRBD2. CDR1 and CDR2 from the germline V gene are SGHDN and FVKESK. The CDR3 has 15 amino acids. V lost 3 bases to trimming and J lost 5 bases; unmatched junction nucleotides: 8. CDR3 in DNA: TGTGCCAGCAGCCAGGGAGGACTAGCATTGGAGACCCAGTACTTC. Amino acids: CASSQGGLALETQYF.

The CDR3 DNA reads as TGTGCCAGCAGACAGGGGGACTCCTACGAGCAGTACTTC. Amino acid sequence: CASRQGDSYEQYF. The chain employs TRBV6-6 and TRBJ2-7; 8 bases fit TRBD1. Germline V gene sequence: CDR1 MNHNY, CDR2 SVGAGI (reference sequence). With V trimmed by 6 bases and J by 0 bases, 1 base remained unmatched. The CDR3 totals 13 residues.

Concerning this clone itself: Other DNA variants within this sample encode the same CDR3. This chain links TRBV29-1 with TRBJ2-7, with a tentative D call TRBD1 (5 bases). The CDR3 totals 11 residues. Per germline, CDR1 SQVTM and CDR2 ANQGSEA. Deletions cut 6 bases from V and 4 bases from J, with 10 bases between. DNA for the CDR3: TGCAGCGTCGTCCAGGGATACGAGCAGTACTTC. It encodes CSVVQGYEQYF.

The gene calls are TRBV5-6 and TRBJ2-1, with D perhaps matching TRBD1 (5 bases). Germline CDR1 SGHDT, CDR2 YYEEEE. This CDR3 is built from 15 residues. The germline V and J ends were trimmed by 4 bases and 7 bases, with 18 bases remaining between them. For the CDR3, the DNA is TGTGCCAGCAGCCCCGGCCGGGCAGGGTGGAATGAGCAGTTCTTC. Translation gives CASSPGRAGWNEQFF.

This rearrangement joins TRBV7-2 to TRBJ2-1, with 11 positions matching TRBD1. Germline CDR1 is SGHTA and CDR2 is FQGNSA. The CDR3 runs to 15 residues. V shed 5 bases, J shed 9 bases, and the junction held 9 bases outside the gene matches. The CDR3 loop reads CASSRPGTGGGEQFF. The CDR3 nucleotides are TGTGCCAGCAGCCGTCCCGGGACAGGGGGTGGTGAGCAGTTCTTC.

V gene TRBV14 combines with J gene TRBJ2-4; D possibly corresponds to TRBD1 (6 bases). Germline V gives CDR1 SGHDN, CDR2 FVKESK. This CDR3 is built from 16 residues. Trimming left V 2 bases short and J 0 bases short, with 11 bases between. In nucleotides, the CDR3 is TGTGCCAGCAGCCAACTAGACAGGATAGCCAAAAACATTCAGTACTTC. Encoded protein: CASSQLDRIAKNIQYF.

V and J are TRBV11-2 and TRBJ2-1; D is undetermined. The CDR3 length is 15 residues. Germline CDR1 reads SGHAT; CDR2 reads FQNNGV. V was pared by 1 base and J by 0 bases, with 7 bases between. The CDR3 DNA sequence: TGTGCCAGCAGCTTAGGCGTTCGCTCCTACAATGAGCAGTTCTTC. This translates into CASSLGVRSYNEQFF.

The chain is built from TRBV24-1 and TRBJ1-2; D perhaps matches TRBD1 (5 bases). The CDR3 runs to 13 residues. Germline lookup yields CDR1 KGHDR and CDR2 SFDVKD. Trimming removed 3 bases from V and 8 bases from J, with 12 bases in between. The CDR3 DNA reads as TGTGCCACCAGTGATAGGGGAGGGCGCGGCTACACCTTC. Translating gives CATSDRGGRGYTF.

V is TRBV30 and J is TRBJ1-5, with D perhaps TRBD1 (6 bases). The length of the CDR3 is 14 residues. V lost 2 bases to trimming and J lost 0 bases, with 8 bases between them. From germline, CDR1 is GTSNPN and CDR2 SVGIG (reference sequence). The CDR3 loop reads CAWSIGGSNQPQHF. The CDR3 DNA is TGTGCCTGGAGTATAGGGGGTAGCAATCAGCCCCAGCATTTT.

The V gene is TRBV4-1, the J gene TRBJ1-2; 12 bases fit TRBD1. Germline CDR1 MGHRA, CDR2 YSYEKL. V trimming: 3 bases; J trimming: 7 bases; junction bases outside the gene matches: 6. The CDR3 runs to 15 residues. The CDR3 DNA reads TGCGCCAGCAGCCAGGGGACAGGGGGCGTTTCTGGCTACACCTTC. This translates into CASSQGTGGVSGYTF.

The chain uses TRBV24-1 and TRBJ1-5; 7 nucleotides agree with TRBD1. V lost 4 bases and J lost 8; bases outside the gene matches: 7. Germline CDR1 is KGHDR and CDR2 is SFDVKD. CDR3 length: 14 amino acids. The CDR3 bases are TGTGCCACCAGTGACCCGACAGGGCTGAAGCCCCAGCATTTT. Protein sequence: CATSDPTGLKPQHF.

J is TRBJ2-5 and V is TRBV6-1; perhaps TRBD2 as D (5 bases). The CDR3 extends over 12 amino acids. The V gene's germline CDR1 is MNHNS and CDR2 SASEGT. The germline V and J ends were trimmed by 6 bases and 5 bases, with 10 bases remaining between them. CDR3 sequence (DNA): TGTGCCAGCAGCCACCCGGGGGAGACCCAGTACTTC. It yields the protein CASSHPGETQYF.